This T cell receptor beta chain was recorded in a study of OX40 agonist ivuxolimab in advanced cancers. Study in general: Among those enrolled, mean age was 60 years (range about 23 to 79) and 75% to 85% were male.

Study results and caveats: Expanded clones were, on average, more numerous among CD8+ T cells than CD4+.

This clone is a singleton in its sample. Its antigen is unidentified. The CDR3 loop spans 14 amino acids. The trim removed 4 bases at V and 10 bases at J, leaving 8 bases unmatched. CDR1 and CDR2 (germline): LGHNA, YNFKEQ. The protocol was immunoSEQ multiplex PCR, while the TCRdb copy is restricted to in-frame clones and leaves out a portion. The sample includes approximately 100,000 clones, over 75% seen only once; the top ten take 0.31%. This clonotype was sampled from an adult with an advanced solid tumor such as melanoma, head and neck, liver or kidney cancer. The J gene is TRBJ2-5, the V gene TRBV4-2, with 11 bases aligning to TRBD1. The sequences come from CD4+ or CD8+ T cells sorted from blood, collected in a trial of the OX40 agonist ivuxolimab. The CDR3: CASSLLGDRGDQYF. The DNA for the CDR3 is TGTGCCAGCAGCCTGCTCGGGGACAGGGGGGACCAGTACTTC.